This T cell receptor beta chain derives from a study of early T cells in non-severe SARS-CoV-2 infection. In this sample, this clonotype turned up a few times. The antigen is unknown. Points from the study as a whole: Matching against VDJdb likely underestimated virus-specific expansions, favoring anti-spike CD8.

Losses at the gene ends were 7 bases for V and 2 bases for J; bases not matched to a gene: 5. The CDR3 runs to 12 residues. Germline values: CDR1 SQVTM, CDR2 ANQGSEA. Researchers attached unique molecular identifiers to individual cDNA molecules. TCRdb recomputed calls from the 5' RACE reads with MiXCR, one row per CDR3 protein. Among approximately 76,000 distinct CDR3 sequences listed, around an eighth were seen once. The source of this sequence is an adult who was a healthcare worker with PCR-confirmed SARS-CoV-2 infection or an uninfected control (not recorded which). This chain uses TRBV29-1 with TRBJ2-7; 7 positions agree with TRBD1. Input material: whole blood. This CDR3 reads CSARDSAYEQYF. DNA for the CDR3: TGCAGCGCTCGGGACAGTGCCTACGAGCAGTACTTC.